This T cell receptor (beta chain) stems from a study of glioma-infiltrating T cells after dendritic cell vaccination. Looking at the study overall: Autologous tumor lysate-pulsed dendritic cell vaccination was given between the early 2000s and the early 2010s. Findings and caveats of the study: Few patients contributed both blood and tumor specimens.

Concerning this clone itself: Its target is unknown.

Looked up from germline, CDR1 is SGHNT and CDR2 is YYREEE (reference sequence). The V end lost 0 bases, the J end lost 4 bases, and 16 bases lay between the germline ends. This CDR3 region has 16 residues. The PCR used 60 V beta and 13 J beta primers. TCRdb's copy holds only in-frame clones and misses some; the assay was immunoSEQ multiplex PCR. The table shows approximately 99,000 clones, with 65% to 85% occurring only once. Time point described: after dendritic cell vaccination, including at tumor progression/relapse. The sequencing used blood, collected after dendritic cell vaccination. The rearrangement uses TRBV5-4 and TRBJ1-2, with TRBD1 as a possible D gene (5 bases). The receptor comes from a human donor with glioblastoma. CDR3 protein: CASSLAGTPGIYGYTF. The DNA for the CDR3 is TGTGCCAGCAGCTTGGCCGGGACTCCAGGGATCTATGGCTACACCTTC.